This T cell receptor (beta chain) stems from a study of glioma-infiltrating T cells. The germline V gene has CDR1 SGHTA and CDR2 FQGNSA. V trimming: 5 bases; J trimming: 7 bases; junction bases outside the gene matches: 6. The CDR3 contains 14 residues. TCR alpha and beta CDR3 regions were amplified from RNA using iRepertoire nested multiplex PCR. TCRdb fed the multiplex PCR reads into MiXCR, producing one record per CDR3 protein. In the table there are about 210,000 distinct CDR3 sequences, approximately 30% of which are singletons. On this clonotype: This could be a read error, since a much larger clone is one nucleotide away.

This chain connects TRBV7-2 to TRBJ2-7; 12 bases map to TRBD2. This sequence was found in a human donor with low-grade glioma or glioblastoma, undergoing nonglioma brain surgery, or in good health (not recorded which). The specimen was glioma tissue, nonneoplastic brain tissue, or PBMCs (not recorded which). CDR3 sequence (DNA): TGTGCCAGCAGCCGACGGACTAGCGGGGAAGAGCAGTACTTC. This codes for CASSRRTSGEEQYF.